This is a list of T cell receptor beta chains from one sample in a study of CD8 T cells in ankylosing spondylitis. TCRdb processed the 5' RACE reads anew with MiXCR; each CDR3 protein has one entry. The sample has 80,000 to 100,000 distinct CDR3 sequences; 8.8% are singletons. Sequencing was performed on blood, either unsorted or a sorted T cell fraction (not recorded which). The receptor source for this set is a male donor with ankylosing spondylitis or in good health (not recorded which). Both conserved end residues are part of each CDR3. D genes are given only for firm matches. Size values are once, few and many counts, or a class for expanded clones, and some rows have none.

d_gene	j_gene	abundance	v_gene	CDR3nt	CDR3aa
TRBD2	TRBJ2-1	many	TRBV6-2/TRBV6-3	TGTGCCAGCAGTTACTCTCCGGCTAGCGGGGTCTACAATGAGCAGTTCTTC	CASSYSPASGVYNEQFF
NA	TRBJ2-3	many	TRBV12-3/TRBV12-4	TGTGCCAGCAGTACCCGTGGAGTTTCTCCAGATACGCAGTATTTT	CASSTRGVSPDTQYF
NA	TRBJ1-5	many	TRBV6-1	TGTGCCAGCACCAACTCCTGGGGTAGCAATCAGCCCCAGCATTTT	CASTNSWGSNQPQHF
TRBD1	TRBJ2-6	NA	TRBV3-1	TGTGCCAGCAGCGGAGACAGGGTGATCTCTGGGGCCAACGTCCTGACTTTC	CASSGDRVISGANVLTF
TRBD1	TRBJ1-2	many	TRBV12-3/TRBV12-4	TGTGCCAGCAGTCGGACAGGGTACGGCTACACCTTC	CASSRTGYGYTF
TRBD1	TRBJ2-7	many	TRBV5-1	TGCGCCAGCAGCACTCAAGCCGGGACAGGGAATGGCGAGCAGTACTTC	CASSTQAGTGNGEQYF
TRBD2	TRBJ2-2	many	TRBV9	TGTGCCAGCAGCGAATTCACGGGACTAGCGGGGGTCCCTATGGAGCTGTTTTTT	CASSEFTGLAGVPMELFF
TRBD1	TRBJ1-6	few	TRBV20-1	TGCAGTGCCAAGGGGACAGGGAATTCACCCCTCCACTTT	CSAKGTGNSPLHF
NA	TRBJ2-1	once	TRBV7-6	TGTGCCAGCAGCTTATCCTGGGGGCCGAATGAGCAGTTCTTC	CASSLSWGPNEQFF
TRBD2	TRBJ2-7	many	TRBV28	TGTGCCAGCAGGACCCTGGGGACTAGCGGGTGGAAGCAGTACTTC	CASRTLGTSGWKQYF
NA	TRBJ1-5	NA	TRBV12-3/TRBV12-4	TGTACCAGCTGTTTAACCGCCAGGCAACAGGCGAGAAATCAGCCCCAGCATTTT	CTSCLTARQQARNQPQHF
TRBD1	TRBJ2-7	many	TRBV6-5	TGTGCCAGCAGTTACGGACAGGGGCGCACCTACGAGCAGTACTTC	CASSYGQGRTYEQYF
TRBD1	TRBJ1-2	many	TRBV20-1	TGCAGTGCCACAGACAGGGGAGGAAACTATGGCTACACCTTC	CSATDRGGNYGYTF
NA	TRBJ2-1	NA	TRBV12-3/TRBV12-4	TGTGCCAGCAGTTTAGTTGAGCAGTTCTTC	CASSLVEQFF
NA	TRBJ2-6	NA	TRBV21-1	TGTGCCAGCAGCAAAGCGCCTAAGGGACGGAGCTCTGGGGCCAACGTCCTGACTTTC	CASSKAPKGRSSGANVLTF
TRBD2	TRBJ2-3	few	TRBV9	TGTGCCAGCAGCGTAGAACCTAGCGGGGGCTCAGATACGCAGTATTTT	CASSVEPSGGSDTQYF
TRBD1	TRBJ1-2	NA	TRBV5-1	TGCGCCAGCAGCCCAACGGGACAGGGCGGCTATGGCTACACCTTC	CASSPTGQGGYGYTF
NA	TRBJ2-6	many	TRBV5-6	TGTGCCAGCAGCCCCATGGCTGGGGCCAACGTCCTGACTTTC	CASSPMAGANVLTF